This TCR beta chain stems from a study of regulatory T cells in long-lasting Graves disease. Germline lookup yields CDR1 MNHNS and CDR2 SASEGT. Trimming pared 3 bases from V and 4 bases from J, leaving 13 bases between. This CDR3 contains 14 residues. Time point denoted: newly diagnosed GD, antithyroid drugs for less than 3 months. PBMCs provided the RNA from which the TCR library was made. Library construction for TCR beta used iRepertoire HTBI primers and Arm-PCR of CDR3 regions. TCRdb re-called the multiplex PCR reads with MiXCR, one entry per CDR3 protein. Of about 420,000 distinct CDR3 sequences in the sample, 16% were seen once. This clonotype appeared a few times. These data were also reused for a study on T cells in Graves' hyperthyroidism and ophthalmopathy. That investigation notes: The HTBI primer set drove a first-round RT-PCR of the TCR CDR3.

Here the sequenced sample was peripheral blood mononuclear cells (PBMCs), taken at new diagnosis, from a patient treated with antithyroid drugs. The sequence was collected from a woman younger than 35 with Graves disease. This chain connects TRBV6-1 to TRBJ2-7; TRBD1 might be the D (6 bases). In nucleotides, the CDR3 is TGTGCCAGCAGTGATTTAAGGGACAAATACGAGCAGTACTTC. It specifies CASSDLRDKYEQYF.